The next 27 T cell receptor beta chains were all read from a single sample in a study of cytomegalovirus exposure and HLA in healthy donors. The PCR ran on 60 Vbeta and 13 Jbeta primers. Profiling relied on immunoSEQ multiplex PCR, and the TCRdb table lists in-frame clones only, not all of them. The sample lists some 190,000 clones; about 9% were seen once. Sequenced: PBMCs. The receptor set was obtained from a woman in her thirties in good health and CMV-seropositive.

This chain connects TRBV5-1 to TRBJ2-1; 9 nucleotides agree with TRBD1. CDR1 and CDR2 (germline): SGHRS, YFSETQ. The CDR3 spans 13 residues. V lost 4 bases, J lost 9 bases, and 5 bases stayed unmatched. CDR3 sequence (DNA): TGCGCCAGCAGCCCCACAGGGGGCCGTGAGCAGTTCTTC. Translation gives CASSPTGGREQFF.

A few counts support this clone. The chain is built from TRBV2 and TRBJ1-2; tentatively, D is TRBD1 (6 bases). This CDR3 is built from 14 residues. V was cut by 3 bases and J by 2 bases, with 10 bases left in between. Germline assignment: CDR1 SNHLY and CDR2 FYNNEI. The CDR3 nucleotides are TGTGCCAGCAGTGATGCAGGGGACAACTATGGCTACACCTTC. This translates into CASSDAGDNYGYTF.

This clone has only a few counts. V is TRBV2 and J is TRBJ2-2; TRBD2 aligns across 8 bases. CDR1 is SNHLY and CDR2 is FYNNEI in the germline V gene. This CDR3 is 16 amino acids long. V was pared by 5 bases and J by 2 bases, with 7 bases of the junction left unmatched. In DNA, the CDR3 is TGTGCCAGCAGTAAGATGGCGGGAGGAAACACCGGGGAGCTGTTTTTT. Translating it yields CASSKMAGGNTGELFF.

This clone was counted ten times or more. The rearrangement joins TRBV9 to TRBJ2-2, with 7 bases matching TRBD2. This CDR3 has 15 residues. After removal of 4 bases from V and 5 bases from J, the junction contained 8 bases not matched to a gene. The V gene's germline CDR1 is SGDLS and CDR2 YYNGEE. This CDR3 is CASSKSSGGTGELFF. The DNA of the CDR3 is TGTGCCAGCAGCAAATCTAGCGGAGGTACCGGGGAGCTGTTTTTT. The entire variable domain, with the rest obtained from reference TRBV9 and TRBJ2-2, is as follows: DSGVTQTPKHLITATGQRVTLRCSPRSGDLSVYWYQQSLDQGLQFLIQYYNGEERAKGNILERFSAQQFPDLHSELNLSSLELGDSALYFCASSKSSGGTGELFFGEGSRLTVL.

This clone was counted between two and nine times. J is TRBJ1-4 and V is TRBV5-1; possibly TRBD1 for D (6 bases). Germline V CDR1 and CDR2: SGHRS, YFSETQ. CDR3 size: 15 residues. The V and J ends lost 5 bases and 8 bases respectively, with 19 bases between them. The CDR3 DNA is TGCGCCAGCAGTTTTCTCTCAGGGGTCGGCGAAAAACTGTTTTTT. Protein: CASSFLSGVGEKLFF.

This clone was counted a few times. V is TRBV6-5 and J is TRBJ1-1; TRBD1 agrees at 7 bases. The CDR3 length is 13 residues. V shed 5 bases and J 8 bases; nucleotides not matched to a gene: 8. CDR1 is MNHEY and CDR2 is SVGAGI in the germline V gene. The CDR3 region is CASSGNRGLEAFF. The DNA of the CDR3 is TGTGCCAGCAGTGGCAACAGGGGCTTGGAAGCTTTCTTT.

This clone was detected a few times. The chain employs TRBV7-9 and TRBJ2-7; tentative D call: TRBD1 (6 bases). V dropped 6 bases and J dropped 6 bases, with 18 bases sitting between them. Germline assignment: CDR1 SEHNR and CDR2 FQNEAQ (reference sequence). The CDR3 has 14 residues. CDR3 nucleotide sequence: TGTGCCAGCAGTCGTACAGGGACCTCGGGCGAGCAGTACTTC. Translation: CASSRTGTSGEQYF.

V gene TRBV5-4 combines with J gene TRBJ1-1, with 7 bases lining up with TRBD1. The J segment lost 0 bases and the V segment lost 1 base, leaving 6 bases of the junction unmatched. The germline V gene encodes CDR1 SGHNT and CDR2 YYREEE (reference sequence). This CDR3 contains 16 residues. The CDR3 loop reads CASSLPGTELNTEAFF. The CDR3 DNA sequence: TGTGCCAGCAGCTTGCCTGGGACAGAATTGAACACTGAAGCTTTCTTT. Supplemented by reference TRBV5-4 and TRBJ1-1, the full variable domain reads ETGVTQSPTHLIKTRGQQVTLRCSSQSGHNTVSWYQQALGQGPQFIFQYYREEENGRGNFPPRFSGLQFPNYSSELNVNALELDDSALYLCASSLPGTELNTEAFFGQGTRLTVV.

This clone was recorded a few times. The V call is TRBV30, the J call TRBJ2-2; maybe TRBD1 (6 bases). There are 13 residues in the CDR3. V lost 3 bases and J 6 bases, leaving 11 bases between the germline ends. CDR1 and CDR2 from the germline V gene are GTSNPN and SVGIG (reference sequence). CDR3 residues: CAWRWTVSGELFF. The CDR3 DNA reads as TGTGCCTGGAGGTGGACAGTTTCCGGGGAGCTGTTTTTT.

In its sample, this clone was seen a few times. The chain uses TRBV30 and TRBJ2-5, with a weak D call TRBD1 (6 bases). The CDR3 has 13 amino acids. Germline assignment: CDR1 GTSNPN and CDR2 SVGIG (reference sequence). The V and J ends lost 0 bases and 4 bases respectively, with 9 bases between them. The CDR3 protein is CAWSVSGVETQYF. CDR3 sequence (DNA): TGTGCCTGGAGTGTATCAGGGGTAGAGACCCAGTACTTC.

Remarks on this clone: At one of its ends the junction is not consistent with the germline gene, which may arise from a read error. The same CDR3 arises from other DNA sequences in this sample as well. This chain joins TRBV5-1 and TRBJ2-5, with D perhaps matching TRBD1 (6 bases). This CDR3 has 15 amino acids. The germline V gene encodes CDR1 SGHRS and CDR2 YFSETQ. The CDR3 DNA sequence: TGCGCCAGCAGCTTAGTAACGTGGGACAAAGAGACGCAGTACTTC. Encoded protein: CASSLVTWDKETQYF. Filled out from reference TRBV5-1 and TRBJ2-5, the complete variable domain reads KAGVTQTPRYLIKTRGQQVTLSCSPISGHRSVSWYQQTPGQGLQFLFEYFSETQRNKGNFPGRFSGRQFSNSRSEMNVSTLELGDSALYLCASSLVTWDKETQYFGPGTRLLVL.

This clone was recorded a few times. The rearrangement uses TRBV11-3 and TRBJ2-2; 7 nucleotides match TRBD2. Trimming cost V 9 bases and J 4 bases; bases outside gene matches: 8. This CDR3 contains 14 residues. Germline V CDR1 and CDR2: SGHNT, YENEEA. The CDR3 sequence is CASSAGVFTGELFF. The CDR3 DNA follows: TGTGCCAGTTCGGCGGGAGTCTTCACCGGGGAGCTGTTTTTT.

This chain connects TRBV14 to TRBJ2-7; D not certain. The ends were cut back, 1 base at V and 4 bases at J, with 5 bases in the middle. This CDR3 is built from 12 residues. Per germline, CDR1 SGHDN and CDR2 FVKESK. CDR3 bases: TGTGCCAGCAGCCAAGTCGGGTACGAGCAGTACTTC. Translated, it gives CASSQVGYEQYF.

This clone was seen a few times. J is TRBJ1-1 and V is TRBV6-1; possible D gene TRBD1, 5 bases. Per germline, CDR1 MNHNS and CDR2 SASEGT. CDR3 length: 14 residues. Trimming cost V 5 bases and J 0 bases, with 10 bases left between them. CDR3 loop: CASSLGGLNTEAFF. Here the CDR3 DNA reads TGTGCCAGCAGTCTGGGGGGTTTGAACACTGAAGCTTTCTTT.

This clone turned up a few times. The gene calls are TRBV7-9 and TRBJ1-1, with 7 nucleotides matching TRBD1. CDR3 length: 14 residues. The ends lost 4 bases at V and 1 base at J; junction bases unmatched: 3. Germline values: CDR1 SEHNR, CDR2 FQNEAQ (reference sequence). The CDR3 protein is CASSSGQENTEAFF. The CDR3 coding sequence is TGTGCCAGCAGCTCAGGACAGGAGAACACTGAAGCTTTCTTT.

V is TRBV15 and J is TRBJ2-5, with TRBD1 matching over 10 bases. There are 18 residues in the CDR3. The ends lost 5 bases at V and 7 bases at J; junction bases unmatched: 19. Germline CDR1 reads LNHNV; CDR2 reads YYDKDF (reference sequence). CDR3 amino acids: CATSGGSVGDRGGGTQYF. The CDR3 DNA reads TGTGCCACCAGCGGCGGTTCGGTGGGGGACAGGGGCGGCGGGACCCAGTACTTC.

This clone was counted only a few times. The chain is built from TRBV5-1 and TRBJ2-7; TRBD1 might be the D (6 bases). Germline V gene data show CDR1 as SGHRS and CDR2 as YFSETQ. V shed 2 bases and J shed 7 bases, with 10 bases lying between them. This CDR3 is built from 12 residues. This CDR3 is CASSLQGGEQYF. The DNA for the CDR3 is TGCGCCAGCAGCTTACAGGGCGGGGAGCAGTACTTC.

Comments on this clone: One end of the junction varies from germline; a read error may be responsible. This chain connects TRBV27 to TRBJ1-2; perhaps TRBD1 as D (5 bases). Germline V gene lookup returns CDR1 MNHEY and CDR2 SMNVEV (reference sequence). CDR3 length equals 11 residues. The CDR3 nucleotides are TGCCGCGACAGCCCTAACTATGGCTACACCTTC. This gives the protein CRDSPNYGYTF.

The genes are TRBV9 and TRBJ2-1; 8 bases match TRBD1. Germline loops: CDR1 SGDLS, CDR2 YYNGEE. CDR3 length: 15 residues. Germline trimming cut 3 bases from V and 4 bases from J; bases unmatched to any gene: 6. CDR3 nucleotide sequence: TGTGCCAGCAGCGGGCAGGGGGCTGAGTACAATGAGCAGTTCTTC. It encodes CASSGQGAEYNEQFF.

The CDR3 DNA is TGTGCCAGTAGTATAGAGAGTCAGCCCCAGCATTTT. Translation gives CASSIESQPQHF. This chain joins TRBV19 and TRBJ1-5; D is undetermined. Trimming took off 0 bases at V and 6 bases at J, with 3 bases between the two ends. CDR1 is LNHDA, CDR2 SQIVND, per germline (reference sequence). CDR3 length: 12 amino acids. Full variable domain (rest looked up from reference TRBV19 and TRBJ1-5): DGGITQSPKYLFRKEGQNVTLSCEQNLNHDAMYWYRQDPGQGLRLIYYSQIVNDFQKGDIAEGYSVSREKKESFPLTVTSAQKNPTAFYLCASSIESQPQHFGDGTRLSIL.

The V gene is TRBV9, the J gene TRBJ2-7, with 8 bases identical to TRBD1. Germline CDR1 and CDR2: SGDLS and YYNGEE. Trimming cost V 3 bases and J 6 bases; bases outside gene matches: 14. The CDR3 totals 16 residues. CDR3 in amino acids: CASSGTGRGSGAEQYF. CDR3 DNA sequence: TGTGCCAGCAGCGGGACAGGGAGAGGGTCGGGAGCCGAGCAGTACTTC.

Only a few counts were recorded for this clone. The V gene is TRBV7-2, the J gene TRBJ2-5, with 8 bases lining up with TRBD1. Losses at the gene ends were 2 bases for V and 4 bases for J; bases not matched to a gene: 6. This CDR3 has 15 residues. Germline CDR1 is SGHTA and CDR2 is FQGNSA. CDR3 sequence (DNA): TGTGCCAGCAGCTTACCCAGGGGGCCTGGAGAGACCCAGTACTTC. Its translation is CASSLPRGPGETQYF.

The table lists this clone with a few counts. This sequence joins TRBV5-4 and TRBJ2-5, with D possibly being TRBD1 (5 bases). V lost 4 bases to trimming and J lost 4 bases, with 5 bases between them. The length of the CDR3 is 11 residues. Germline CDR1 and CDR2: SGHNT and YYREEE (reference sequence). The CDR3 is CASSRGETQYF. The CDR3 DNA sequence: TGTGCCAGCAGCAGGGGAGAGACCCAGTACTTC.

This clone was recorded a few times. The gene calls are TRBV6-1 and TRBJ2-7; TRBD2 aligns across 10 bases. The CDR3 contains 15 residues. Germline CDR1 is MNHNS and CDR2 is SASEGT. J gave up 6 bases and V 6 bases, and 11 bases lay outside the gene matches. In DNA, the CDR3 is TGTGCCAGCAGATTCAGACTAGCGGGTGATTTCGAGCAGTACTTC. This translates into CASRFRLAGDFEQYF.

The chain is built from TRBV6-1 and TRBJ1-2; D gene uncertain. Trimming shortened V by 4 bases and J by 8 bases, and 17 bases separated the two germline ends. This CDR3 has 14 residues. Germline assignment: CDR1 MNHNS and CDR2 SASEGT. CDR3 in amino acids: CASSAKTASGGYTF. The CDR3, as DNA: TGTGCCAGCAGTGCTAAAACAGCCTCAGGAGGCTACACCTTC.

The rearrangement joins TRBV5-1 to TRBJ2-3; 10 nucleotides line up with TRBD2. The CDR3 length is 15 residues. J gave up 7 bases and V 4 bases, and 9 bases lay outside the gene matches. CDR1 and CDR2 from the germline V gene are SGHRS and YFSETQ. The CDR3 reads CASSPSGSYVNTQYF. The CDR3 coding sequence is TGCGCCAGCAGCCCTAGCGGGAGTTATGTGAATACGCAGTATTTT. The full variable domain, completed using reference TRBV5-1 and TRBJ2-3, is KAGVTQTPRYLIKTRGQQVTLSCSPISGHRSVSWYQQTPGQGLQFLFEYFSETQRNKGNFPGRFSGRQFSNSRSEMNVSTLELGDSALYLCASSPSGSYVNTQYFGPGTRLTVL.

The V call is TRBV9, the J call TRBJ2-7; TRBD2 agrees at 8 bases. This CDR3 comprises 15 residues. Germline V gives CDR1 SGDLS, CDR2 YYNGEE. Trimming at V came to 3 bases and at J to 4 bases, leaving 9 bases not matched to a gene. CDR3 sequence: CASSGGLAADYEQYF. The CDR3 DNA reads as TGTGCCAGCAGCGGCGGACTAGCAGCCGATTACGAGCAGTACTTC.